Listed below are T cell receptor beta chains from one sample, sequenced in a study of T-cell reconstitution after alpha-beta-depleted transplantation in children. MiXCR, run by TCRdb on the PCR reads, gives a single entry per CDR3 protein. Of approximately 500,000 distinct CDR3 sequences in the sample, roughly a tenth are singletons; the top ten hold roughly 2.1%. Sample: PBMCs, taken before TCRalphabeta/CD19-depleted stem cell transplant. All receptors come from a child aged 2 to 9 with inherited bone marrow failure, due to receive a stem cell transplant. Both conserved end residues are part of each CDR3. The order of the fields is clone size, J gene, V gene, D gene, CDR3 protein, CDR3 DNA. D genes are given only for firm matches. The size of a clone is reported for some rows only, either as once, few or many, or as a class for expanded clones.

>few|TRBJ1-1|TRBV7-2|NA
CASSLEPSLLNTEAFF
TGTGCCAGCAGCTTAGAACCTAGCCTTCTGAACACTGAAGCTTTCTTT
>few|TRBJ2-7|TRBV6-2/TRBV6-3|NA
CASSYSTGYEQYF
TGTGCCAGCAGTTACTCGACCGGGTACGAGCAGTACTTC
>many|TRBJ2-7|TRBV5-1|NA
CASSHGHSSSYEQYF
TGCGCCAGCAGCCACGGACACTCTAGCTCCTACGAGCAGTACTTC
>many|TRBJ2-3|TRBV12-1|NA
CASSARTSGRHLADTQYF
TGTGCCAGCAGCGCTCGGACTAGCGGGAGACATTTGGCAGATACGCAGTATTTT
>NA|TRBJ1-2|TRBV4-1|TRBD1
CASSPQIRDRFNYGYTF
TGCGCCAGCAGCCCGCAGATACGGGACAGATTTAACTATGGCTACACCTTC
>few|TRBJ2-7|TRBV20-1|NA
CSAPPREGDEQYF
TGCAGTGCCCCGCCCCGGGAAGGGGACGAGCAGTACTTC
>NA|TRBJ2-7|TRBV7-9|TRBD2
CASSSGGGLAGYEQYF
TGTGCCAGCAGCTCAGGGGGGGGACTAGCGGGCTACGAGCAGTACTTC
>few|TRBJ2-7|TRBV20-1|TRBD2
CSATPSGNVNEQYF
TGCAGTGCCACCCCTAGCGGGAACGTCAACGAGCAGTACTTC
>few|TRBJ2-7|TRBV29-1|NA
CSVAMDTYEQYF
TGCAGCGTTGCCATGGACACCTACGAGCAGTACTTC
>many|TRBJ2-5|TRBV5-1|NA
CASSPQGPGETQYF
TGCGCCAGCAGCCCCCAGGGGCCCGGAGAGACCCAGTACTTC
>many|TRBJ2-7|TRBV6-5|NA
CASSYAGTLNEQYF
TGTGCCAGCAGTTACGCAGGGACCCTAAACGAGCAGTACTTC
>many|TRBJ2-7|TRBV11-2|NA
CASSSSAGPFYEQYF
TGTGCCAGCAGCTCCTCAGCGGGCCCTTTCTACGAGCAGTACTTC
>many|TRBJ1-6|TRBV5-1|NA
CASSVRAGSYNSPLHF
TGCGCCAGCTCAGTACGGGCTGGGTCTTATAATTCACCCCTCCACTTT
>few|TRBJ2-1|TRBV30|TRBD2
CAWTSSGGNNEQFF
TGTGCCTGGACTAGTAGCGGGGGTAACAATGAGCAGTTCTTC
>many|TRBJ2-2|TRBV7-2|TRBD1
CASSWQGAVTGELFF
TGTGCCAGCAGCTGGCAGGGGGCGGTCACCGGGGAGCTGTTTTTT
>NA|TRBJ2-1|TRBV19|NA
CASGQTAYNEQFF
TGTGCCAGTGGACAGACCGCCTACAATGAGCAGTTCTTC
>many|TRBJ2-1|TRBV18|NA
CASSPDGVSGSYNEQFF
TGTGCCAGCTCACCAGATGGGGTTAGCGGTTCCTACAATGAGCAGTTCTTC
>many|TRBJ2-1|TRBV5-6|TRBD2
CASSPSGLAPYNEQFF
TGTGCCAGCAGCCCATCGGGACTAGCGCCGTACAATGAGCAGTTCTTC
>NA|TRBJ1-1|TRBV12-5|NA
CASGFEDSKSEAFF
TGTGCTAGTGGTTTCGAGGACAGCAAATCTGAAGCTTTCTTT
>NA|TRBJ2-7|TRBV18|TRBD1
CASSASGTVYEQYF
TGTGCCAGCTCAGCCTCCGGGACAGTCTACGAGCAGTACTTC
>many|TRBJ2-7|TRBV7-9|NA
CASSHPGPPDYEQYF
TGTGCCAGCAGCCACCCTGGACCCCCTGACTACGAGCAGTACTTC
>many|TRBJ2-6|TRBV5-1|NA
CASSPNTGSGANVLTF
TGCGCCAGCAGCCCAAATACAGGGTCTGGGGCCAACGTCCTGACTTTC
>many|TRBJ1-2|TRBV7-8|NA
CASSLVPRYGYTF
TGTGCCAGCAGCTTAGTCCCCCGATATGGCTACACCTTC
>many|TRBJ1-1|TRBV12-3/TRBV12-4|NA
CASSRTGMGEAFF
TGTGCCAGCAGCCGTACAGGGATGGGTGAAGCTTTCTTT
>NA|TRBJ1-1|TRBV30|NA
CAWSVRGGRMNTEAFF
TGTGCCTGGAGTGTTAGGGGGGGTAGGATGAACACTGAAGCTTTCTTT
>NA|TRBJ2-5|TRBV7-9|NA
CASSAWSGDQETQYF
TGTGCCAGCAGCGCTTGGTCGGGGGACCAAGAGACCCAGTACTTC
>few|TRBJ2-1|TRBV29-1|TRBD2
CSVESSGLAGGTYNEQFF
TGCAGCGTTGAAAGTAGCGGACTAGCGGGAGGAACCTACAATGAGCAGTTCTTC
>many|TRBJ2-2|TRBV6-5|NA
CASSGAGELFF
TGTGCCAGCAGTGGGGCCGGGGAGCTGTTTTTT
>many|TRBJ2-7|TRBV29-1|TRBD1
CSARQGSYEQYF
TGCAGTGCCAGACAGGGATCCTACGAGCAGTACTTC